This entry describes one T cell receptor (beta chain). Antigen: not known. This sample is drawn from a study of cytomegalovirus exposure and HLA in healthy donors. General study points: TCR beta V segments were, for the most part, productive about 90% or about 30% of the time in an earlier analysis.

The V end was cut by 3 bases, the J end by 4 bases, with 12 bases between. The CDR3 extends over 14 amino acids. Germline V gene data show CDR1 as SNHLY and CDR2 as FYNNEI. The PCR ran on 60 Vbeta and 13 Jbeta primers. Per the original data handling: Later analysis identified some 80 million unique TCR beta chains, 9 million to 13 million shared. The table came from immunoSEQ multiplex PCR; TCRdb's copy has only in-frame clones and leaves some out. That table gives V, J and clone size, and the DNA gave D and trimming. The profile shows more than 130,000 clones, around 73% of them singletons. Sequenced material: PBMCs. The source of this sequence is a human donor in good health. The V call is TRBV2, the J call TRBJ1-1; a weak D match, TRBD1 (6 bases). The CDR3 DNA is TGTGCCAGCAGTGATGGACAGTATCTCACTGAAGCTTTCTTT. Translation gives CASSDGQYLTEAFF.